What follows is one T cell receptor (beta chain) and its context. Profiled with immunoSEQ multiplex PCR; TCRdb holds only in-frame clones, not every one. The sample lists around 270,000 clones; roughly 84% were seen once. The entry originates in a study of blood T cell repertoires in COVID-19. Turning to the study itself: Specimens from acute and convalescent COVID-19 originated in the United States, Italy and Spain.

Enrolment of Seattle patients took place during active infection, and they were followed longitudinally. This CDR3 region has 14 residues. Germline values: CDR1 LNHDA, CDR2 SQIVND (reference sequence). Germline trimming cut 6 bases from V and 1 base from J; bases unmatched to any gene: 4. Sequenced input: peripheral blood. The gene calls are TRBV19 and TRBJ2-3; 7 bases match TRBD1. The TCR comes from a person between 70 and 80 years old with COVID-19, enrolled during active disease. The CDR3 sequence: CASRQGPRTDTQYF. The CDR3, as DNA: TGTGCCAGTAGACAGGGGCCGCGCACAGATACGCAGTATTTT.